These T cell receptor beta chains were read from a single sample in a study of shared clonotypes between healthy human individuals. Sequencing used immunoSEQ multiplex PCR; TCRdb keeps in-frame clones, though not all of them. The sample records about 1.5 million clones, 98% being singletons. The sample consisted of naive CD4+ T cells sorted from blood. The receptor source for this set is a man aged 25 to 40 in good health. Both conserved end residues are part of each CDR3. A D gene is named only where the DNA matches it firmly. The listing skips clone size in some rows; elsewhere it reads once, few, many or a size class.

j_call | v_call | clone_size | d_call | cdr3_aa | cdr3_nt
TRBJ2-5 | TRBV5-4 | . | TRBD2 | CASSAPGGRETQYF | TGTGCCAGCAGCGCTCCGGGGGGAAGAGAGACCCAGTACTTC
TRBJ1-5 | TRBV5-1 | . | . | CASSLDAAYQPQHF | TGCGCCAGCAGCTTGGACGCAGCCTATCAGCCCCAGCATTTT
TRBJ2-2 | TRBV18 | . | TRBD2 | CASSPQGLAGPTGELFF | TGTGCCAGCTCACCACAGGGACTAGCGGGACCCACCGGGGAGCTGTTTTTT
TRBJ2-7 | TRBV29-1 | . | . | CSVLGDEAYEQYF | TGCAGCGTTCTAGGGGACGAGGCGTACGAGCAGTACTTC
TRBJ1-2 | TRBV28 | . | . | CASRLPAGGYTF | TGTGCCAGCAGGCTCCCCGCGGGGGGCTACACCTTC
TRBJ1-3 | TRBV30 | . | . | CAWSVGGTSGNTIYF | TGTGCCTGGAGTGTGGGCGGGACCTCTGGAAACACCATATATTTT
TRBJ1-5 | TRBV2 | . | . | CASSGVIQPQHF | TGTGCCAGCAGTGGGGTGATTCAGCCCCAGCATTTT
TRBJ1-2 | TRBV2 | once | . | CASSQESGSNYGYTF | TGTGCCAGCAGCCAAGAGTCGGGGTCTAACTATGGCTACACCTTC
TRBJ2-7 | TRBV28 | . | TRBD1 | CASSFSTGTGGYYEQYF | TGTGCCAGCAGTTTTTCTACCGGGACAGGGGGCTACTACGAGCAGTACTTC
TRBJ1-3 | TRBV7-2 | . | TRBD1 | CASSTGTGAGNTIYF | TGTGCCAGCAGCACGGGGACAGGGGCTGGAAACACCATATATTTT
TRBJ2-7 | TRBV27 | . | TRBD2 | CASSGAAWGLAGTYEQYF | TGTGCCAGCAGTGGGGCCGCTTGGGGACTAGCGGGAACCTACGAGCAGTACTTC
TRBJ2-3 | TRBV4-2 | . | . | CASSQVASTDTQYF | TGTGCCAGCAGCCAAGTCGCGAGCACAGATACGCAGTATTTT
TRBJ2-2 | TRBV18 | . | . | CASSPHANGLGELFF | TGTGCCAGCTCACCACACGCAAACGGACTGGGGGAGCTGTTTTTT
TRBJ2-7 | TRBV9 | . | TRBD2 | CASSAGLAAYEQYF | TGTGCCAGCAGCGCGGGACTAGCGGCCTACGAGCAGTACTTC
TRBJ2-7 | TRBV9 | once | . | CASSEWGSTGEQYF | TGTGCCAGCAGCGAGTGGGGTTCTACTGGCGAGCAGTACTTC
TRBJ1-4 | TRBV28 | . | TRBD1 | CASTPMDRDYKKLFF | TGTGCCAGCACCCCGATGGACAGGGATTACAAAAAACTGTTTTTT
TRBJ1-1 | TRBV6-5 | . | . | CASSSGGRWNTEAFF | TGTGCCAGCAGTTCTGGGGGGCGGTGGAACACTGAAGCTTTCTTT
TRBJ2-5 | TRBV11-2 | once | TRBD2 | CASSVTSGPGQETQYF | TGTGCCAGCAGCGTGACTAGCGGGCCCGGGCAAGAGACCCAGTACTTC
TRBJ2-7 | TRBV5-6 | . | . | CASSLRTGYWEQYF | TGTGCCAGCAGCCTAAGAACAGGGTACTGGGAGCAGTACTTC
TRBJ2-3 | TRBV11-2 | . | TRBD2 | CASSSDPGLAGAEDTQYF | TGTGCCAGCAGCTCCGACCCGGGACTAGCGGGAGCAGAAGATACGCAGTATTTT
TRBJ2-3 | TRBV2 | . | . | CASRKETDTQYF | TGTGCCAGCAGGAAAGAAACAGATACGCAGTATTTT
TRBJ1-1 | TRBV7-6 | . | . | CASSLGSGMHPNTEAFF | TGTGCCAGCAGCTTAGGCTCCGGGATGCACCCGAACACTGAAGCTTTCTTT
TRBJ1-2 | TRBV5-1 | . | . | CASSLASGGDDYGYTF | TGCGCCAGCAGCTTGGCCTCTGGAGGGGATGACTATGGCTACACCTTC
TRBJ1-4 | TRBV5-1 | . | . | CASSLGPVNEKLFF | TGCGCCAGCAGCTTGGGTCCTGTGAATGAAAAACTGTTTTTT
TRBJ2-1 | TRBV5-5 | . | . | CASSAGPGNSYNEQFF | TGTGCCAGCAGCGCAGGTCCAGGGAACTCCTACAATGAGCAGTTCTTC
TRBJ2-1 | TRBV6-1 | . | . | CASSEAPIRGEQFF | TGTGCCAGCAGTGAAGCTCCAATCCGGGGAGAGCAGTTCTTC
TRBJ2-1 | TRBV5-5 | . | TRBD2 | CASSLGGSSYNEQFF | TGTGCCAGCAGCTTGGGCGGGAGCTCCTACAATGAGCAGTTCTTC
TRBJ2-3 | TRBV5-1 | . | . | CASSLVQLTDTQYF | TGCGCCAGCAGCTTGGTACAGCTTACAGATACGCAGTATTTT
TRBJ1-1 | TRBV29-1 | . | . | CSVGGKARPEAFF | TGCAGCGTTGGAGGGAAGGCAAGACCTGAAGCTTTCTTT
TRBJ2-3 | TRBV18 | . | . | CASSPRTGSTDTQYF | TGTGCCAGCTCACCACGTACCGGGAGCACAGATACGCAGTATTTT
TRBJ2-7 | TRBV15 | . | . | CATSKEEISSYEQYF | TGTGCCACCAGCAAGGAGGAGATCAGCTCCTACGAGCAGTACTTC
TRBJ2-3 | TRBV5-8 | once | . | CASSLDVRQGSDTQYF | TGTGCCAGCAGCTTGGACGTCCGGCAGGGTTCAGATACGCAGTATTTT
TRBJ2-3 | TRBV4-3 | . | TRBD2 | CASSQSASGSTTDTQYF | TGCGCCAGCAGCCAATCCGCTAGCGGGAGTACCACAGATACGCAGTATTTT
TRBJ2-7 | TRBV5-6 | . | TRBD1 | CASNSAGTVTIPSYEQYF | TGTGCCAGCAACTCTGCCGGGACAGTAACTATCCCATCCTACGAGCAGTACTTC
TRBJ2-3 | TRBV10-1 | . | . | CASSEYVGITMEHDTQYF | TGCGCCAGCAGTGAGTACGTCGGGATAACCATGGAACATGATACGCAGTATTTT
TRBJ1-1 | TRBV7-9 | . | . | CASSLVGEAFF | TGTGCCAGCAGCTTAGTCGGGGAAGCTTTCTTT
TRBJ2-2 | TRBV7-7 | . | . | CASSLTSGTTGELFF | TGTGCTAGCAGCCTCACTAGTGGGACCACCGGGGAGCTGTTTTTT
TRBJ2-5 | TRBV9 | once | TRBD2 | CASSATSGRYGETQYF | TGTGCCAGCAGCGCGACTAGCGGGAGATATGGGGAGACCCAGTACTTC
TRBJ2-5 | TRBV10-3 | . | TRBD1 | CAISGQGTETQYF | TGTGCCATCAGTGGACAGGGAACGGAGACCCAGTACTTC
TRBJ2-2 | TRBV19 | . | . | CASSIQGSGELFF | TGTGCCAGTAGTATCCAAGGATCGGGGGAGCTGTTTTTT
TRBJ1-3 | TRBV10-3 | . | TRBD1 | CAIRTDRGGRNTIYF | TGTGCCATCAGGACCGACAGGGGGGGCCGAAACACCATATATTTT
TRBJ2-7 | TRBV7-8 | . | TRBD1 | CASSARDSSRLTAEQYF | TGTGCCAGCAGCGCCCGGGACAGCTCTCGACTTACGGCCGAGCAGTACTTC
TRBJ2-7 | TRBV5-5 | . | . | CASSLEPHYEQYF | TGTGCCAGCAGCTTGGAACCCCATTACGAGCAGTACTTC
TRBJ2-7 | TRBV5-1 | . | TRBD1 | CASSQDYRGQSSYEQYF | TGCGCCAGCAGCCAAGACTACCGGGGACAGAGTTCCTACGAGCAGTACTTC
TRBJ2-7 | TRBV19 | . | TRBD2 | CASSTLAGVSNEQYF | TGTGCCAGTAGTACGCTAGCGGGAGTTTCGAACGAGCAGTACTTC
TRBJ2-1 | TRBV19 | . | . | CASSIQGLRDEQFF | TGTGCCAGTAGTATTCAGGGCCTTCGGGATGAGCAGTTCTTC
TRBJ1-1 | TRBV7-2 | . | . | CASSPSRMNTEAFF | TGTGCCAGCAGCCCCAGTCGGATGAACACTGAAGCTTTCTTT
TRBJ1-4 | TRBV10-3 | . | . | CAISDFGVKKLFF | TGTGCCATCTCCGATTTTGGGGTAAAAAAACTGTTTTTT
TRBJ2-1 | TRBV7-9 | . | TRBD2 | CASSFAGLAGAGEQFF | TGTGCCAGCAGCTTCGCCGGACTAGCGGGAGCTGGTGAGCAGTTCTTC
TRBJ1-1 | TRBV6-1 | . | TRBD1 | CASTDRGGWTEAFF | TGTGCCAGCACCGACAGGGGAGGGTGGACTGAAGCTTTCTTT
TRBJ2-7 | TRBV4-2 | once | TRBD1 | CASSQDPAGGYEQYF | TGTGCCAGCAGCCAAGACCCCGCAGGGGGCTACGAGCAGTACTTC
TRBJ1-4 | TRBV5-1 | . | . | CASSLVAGSNEKLFF | TGCGCCAGCAGCTTGGTCGCAGGATCCAATGAAAAACTGTTTTTT
TRBJ2-7 | TRBV5-1 | once | TRBD2 | CASSLALAGVAGEQYF | TGCGCCAGCAGCTTGGCTCTAGCGGGCGTTGCGGGCGAGCAGTACTTC
TRBJ1-5 | TRBV19 | once | TRBD1 | CASSISGGGRGIQPQHF | TGTGCCAGTAGTATTTCAGGGGGCGGGAGAGGTATACAGCCCCAGCATTTT
TRBJ2-2 | TRBV18 | . | . | CASSPPGPNTGELFF | TGTGCCAGCTCACCACCAGGCCCGAACACCGGGGAGCTGTTTTTT
TRBJ2-2 | TRBV7-2 | . | TRBD2 | CASSHRLAGGDTGELFF | TGTGCCAGCAGCCACAGACTAGCGGGAGGAGACACCGGGGAGCTGTTTTTT
TRBJ2-7 | TRBV7-7 | . | . | CASSSSRGGEQYF | TGTGCTAGCAGCTCTTCGAGGGGGGGCGAGCAGTACTTC
TRBJ2-7 | TRBV9 | . | TRBD2 | CASSVVSSGAIYEQYF | TGTGCCAGCAGCGTAGTTTCTAGCGGGGCCATCTACGAGCAGTACTTC
TRBJ1-3 | TRBV14 | . | . | CASSQEGRGNTIYF | TGTGCCAGCAGCCAAGAGGGCAGAGGAAACACCATATATTTT